The TCR beta chain described here comes from a study of cytomegalovirus exposure and HLA in healthy donors. Study-level points and caveats: By a later analysis, the bulk of CMV-associated TCR beta chains appeared HLA-restricted.

With 60 Vbeta and 13 Jbeta primers, the PCR was carried out. Profiling relied on immunoSEQ multiplex PCR, and the TCRdb table lists in-frame clones only, not all of them. The profile shows 120,000 to 150,000 clones, nearly 90% of them singletons. On this clone itself: What it binds is unknown.

This clonotype was sampled from a woman between 35 and 50 years old in good health and CMV-seronegative. Sequencing used PBMCs.

The CDR3 loop is CASKVGTANYNEQFF. The CDR3 bases are TGTGCCAGTAAGGTGGGGACAGCAAACTACAATGAGCAGTTCTTC. This rearrangement joins TRBV19 to TRBJ2-1, with 7 bases aligning to TRBD1. In germline, CDR1 is LNHDA, CDR2 SQIVND (reference sequence). The CDR3 extends over 15 amino acids. The ends lost 7 bases at V and 3 bases at J; junction bases unmatched: 9.